This T cell receptor beta chain appears in the sequencing data of a study of CD8+CD57+ T cells in acquired aplastic anemia. Study details: Sorted CD4+ plus CD8+ cells gave DNA averaging around 3 ug. Overall study findings and caveats: A significant difference in CD8+ Simpson's diversity between patients and controls was not found. Twenty-nine was the count of CD8+ CDR3 sequences that patients shared with controls.

To note about this clonotype: Its antigen is still unknown.

Trimming shortened V by 5 bases and J by 7 bases, and 11 bases separated the two germline ends. The CDR3 is 14 amino acids. The germline V gene encodes CDR1 KGHDR and CDR2 SFDVKD. The template for TCR beta VDJ and CDR3 sequence profiling was genomic DNA. TCRdb reprocessed the reads via MiXCR and lists one record per CDR3 protein. The sample has fewer than 200,000 distinct CDR3 sequences, roughly half seen once. Sequencing involved patients with CD8+CD57+ cell expansion previously shown by flow cytometry. The chain carries TRBV24-1 and TRBJ1-6; D is ambiguous. This clonotype was sampled from a human donor with aplastic anemia. Sequences were obtained from sorted CD4+, CD8+, or CD8+CD57+ T cells (not recorded which) from PBMCs. CDR3: CATSGAGSNSPLHF. In DNA, the CDR3 is TGTGCCACCAGTGGCGCCGGGTCAAATTCACCCCTCCACTTT.